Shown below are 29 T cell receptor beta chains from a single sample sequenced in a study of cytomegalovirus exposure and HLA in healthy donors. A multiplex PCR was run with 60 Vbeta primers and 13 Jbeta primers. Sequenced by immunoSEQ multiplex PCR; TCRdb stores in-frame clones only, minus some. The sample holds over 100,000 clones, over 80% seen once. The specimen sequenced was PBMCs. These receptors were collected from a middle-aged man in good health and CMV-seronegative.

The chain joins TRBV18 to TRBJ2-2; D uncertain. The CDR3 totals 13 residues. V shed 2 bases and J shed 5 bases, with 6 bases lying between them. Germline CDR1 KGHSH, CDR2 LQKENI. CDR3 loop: CASSPAETGELFF. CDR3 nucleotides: TGTGCCAGCTCACCAGCCGAGACCGGGGAGCTGTTTTTT.

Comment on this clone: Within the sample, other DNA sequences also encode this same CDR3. As DNA, the CDR3 is TGTGCCAGCAGCGTAGAGGGTAGCGGGTCCGAGCAGTACTTC. Its translation is CASSVEGSGSEQYF. The chain carries TRBV9 and TRBJ2-7; 7 bases are a match to TRBD2. The CDR3 loop spans 14 amino acids. Germline CDR1 reads SGDLS; CDR2 reads YYNGEE. With V trimmed by 0 bases and J by 6 bases, 6 bases remained unmatched.

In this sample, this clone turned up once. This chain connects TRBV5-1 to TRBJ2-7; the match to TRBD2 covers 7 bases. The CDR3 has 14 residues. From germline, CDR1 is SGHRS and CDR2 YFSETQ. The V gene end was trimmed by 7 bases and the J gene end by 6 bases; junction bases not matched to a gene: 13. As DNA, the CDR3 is TGCGCCAGCTCCATGGGGGGGGGAATAAGCGAGCAGTACTTC. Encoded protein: CASSMGGGISEQYF.

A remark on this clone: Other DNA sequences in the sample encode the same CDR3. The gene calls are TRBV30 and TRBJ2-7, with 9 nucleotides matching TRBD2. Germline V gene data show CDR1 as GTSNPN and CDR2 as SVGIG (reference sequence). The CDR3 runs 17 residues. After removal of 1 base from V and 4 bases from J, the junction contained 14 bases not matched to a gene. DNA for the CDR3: TGTGCCTGGAGTGGCCTTGCGGGAGGGCAGTCGGCATACGAGCAGTACTTC. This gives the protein CAWSGLAGGQSAYEQYF.

The CDR3 is CASSLGQGTAYEQYF. The DNA for the CDR3 is TGTGCCAGCAGCTTAGGACAGGGGACGGCCTACGAGCAGTACTTC. The rearrangement joins TRBV7-2 to TRBJ2-7, with TRBD1 identical over 8 bases. Trimming took 1 base from V and 2 from J; bases not matched to a gene: 4. The germline V gene has CDR1 SGHTA and CDR2 FQGNSA. This CDR3 is built from 15 residues.

The CDR3: CASSSMRTSGGNEQFF. CDR3 nucleotide sequence: TGTGCCAGCAGCTCGATGCGGACTAGCGGGGGCAATGAGCAGTTCTTC. This rearrangement joins TRBV5-6 to TRBJ2-1; 13 nucleotides agree with TRBD2. This CDR3 is 16 amino acids long. Germline lookup yields CDR1 SGHDT and CDR2 YYEEEE. The trim removed 3 bases at V and 6 bases at J, leaving 6 bases unmatched.

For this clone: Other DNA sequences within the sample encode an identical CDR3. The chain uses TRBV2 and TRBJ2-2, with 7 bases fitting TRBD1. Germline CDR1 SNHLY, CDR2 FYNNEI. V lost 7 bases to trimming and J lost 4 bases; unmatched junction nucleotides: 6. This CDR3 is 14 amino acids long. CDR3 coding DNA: TGTGCCAGCACCTGGGACAGCCTCACCGGGGAGCTGTTTTTT. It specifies CASTWDSLTGELFF.

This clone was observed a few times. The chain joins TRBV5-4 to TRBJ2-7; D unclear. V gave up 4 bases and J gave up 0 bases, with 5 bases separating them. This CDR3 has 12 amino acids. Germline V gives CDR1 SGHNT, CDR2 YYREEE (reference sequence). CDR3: CASSDSSYEQYF. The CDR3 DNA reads TGTGCCAGCAGCGATAGCTCCTACGAGCAGTACTTC.

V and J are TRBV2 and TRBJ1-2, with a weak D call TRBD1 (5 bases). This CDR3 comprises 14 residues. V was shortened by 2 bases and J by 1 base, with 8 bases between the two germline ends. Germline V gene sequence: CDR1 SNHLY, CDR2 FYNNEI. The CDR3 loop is CASSESGDNYGYTF. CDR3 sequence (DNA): TGTGCCAGCAGTGAATCGGGGGATAACTATGGCTACACCTTC.

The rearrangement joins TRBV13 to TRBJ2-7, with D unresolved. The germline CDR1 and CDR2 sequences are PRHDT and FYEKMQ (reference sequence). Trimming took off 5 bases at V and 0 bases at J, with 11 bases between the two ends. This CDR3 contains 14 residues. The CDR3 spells CASSPRQDSYEQYF. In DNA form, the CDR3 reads TGTGCCAGCAGCCCTCGGCAGGACTCCTACGAGCAGTACTTC.

The DNA of the CDR3 is TGTGCCAGCAGCCACCAACGACAGGAAAACACCGGGGAGCTGTTTTTT. Encoded protein: CASSHQRQENTGELFF. The chain recombines TRBV14 with TRBJ2-2, with D perhaps matching TRBD1 (6 bases). CDR3 length: 16 amino acids. Trimming stripped 3 bases from V and 2 bases from J, with 13 bases between. Germline values: CDR1 SGHDN, CDR2 FVKESK.

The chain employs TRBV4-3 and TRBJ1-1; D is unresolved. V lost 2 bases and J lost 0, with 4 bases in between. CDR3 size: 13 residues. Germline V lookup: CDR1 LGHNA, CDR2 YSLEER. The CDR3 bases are TGCGCCAGCAGCCAAAACATGAACACTGAAGCTTTCTTT. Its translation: CASSQNMNTEAFF.

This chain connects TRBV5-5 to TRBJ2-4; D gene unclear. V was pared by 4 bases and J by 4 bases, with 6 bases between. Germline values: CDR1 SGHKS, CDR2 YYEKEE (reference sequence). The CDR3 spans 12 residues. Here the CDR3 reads CASSQRKNIQYF. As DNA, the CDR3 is TGTGCCAGCAGCCAGCGAAAAAACATTCAGTACTTC.

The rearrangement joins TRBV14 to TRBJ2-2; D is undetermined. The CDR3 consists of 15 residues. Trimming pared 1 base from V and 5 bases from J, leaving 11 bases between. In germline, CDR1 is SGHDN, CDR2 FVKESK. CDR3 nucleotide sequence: TGTGCCAGCAGCCAAGCTTGGTCTCGGACCGGGGAGCTGTTTTTT. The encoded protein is CASSQAWSRTGELFF.

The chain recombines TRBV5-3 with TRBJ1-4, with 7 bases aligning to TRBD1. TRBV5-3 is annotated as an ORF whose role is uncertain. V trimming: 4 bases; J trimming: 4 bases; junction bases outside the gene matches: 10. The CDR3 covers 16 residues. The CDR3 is CARSPPVTGSNEKLFF. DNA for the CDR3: TGTGCCAGAAGCCCGCCCGTGACAGGGAGTAATGAAAAACTGTTTTTT.

CDR3 sequence reads: CAIGQGQETQYF. CDR3 nucleotide sequence: TGTGCCATAGGACAGGGCCAAGAGACCCAGTACTTC. The chain joins TRBV10-3 to TRBJ2-5; 8 nucleotides agree with TRBD1. From germline, CDR1 is ENHRY and CDR2 SYGVKD. The CDR3 sequence is 12 residues long. J lost 1 base, V lost 9 bases, and 1 base had no gene match.

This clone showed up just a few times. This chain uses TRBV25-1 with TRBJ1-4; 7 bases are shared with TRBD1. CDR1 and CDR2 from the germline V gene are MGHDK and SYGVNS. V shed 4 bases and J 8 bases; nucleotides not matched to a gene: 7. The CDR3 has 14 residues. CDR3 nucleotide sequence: TGTGCCAGCAGTGGGACAGGAGTAGGAGAAAAACTGTTTTTT. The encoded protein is CASSGTGVGEKLFF.

CDR3 amino acids: CASSYDRPLYGYTF. The CDR3, as DNA: TGTGCCAGCAGTTATGACAGACCCCTCTATGGCTACACCTTC. The genes are TRBV28 and TRBJ1-2, with D perhaps matching TRBD1 (5 bases). The length of the CDR3 is 14 residues. The germline V gene has CDR1 MDHEN and CDR2 SYDVKM. V was shortened by 4 bases and J by 4 bases, with 13 bases between the two germline ends.

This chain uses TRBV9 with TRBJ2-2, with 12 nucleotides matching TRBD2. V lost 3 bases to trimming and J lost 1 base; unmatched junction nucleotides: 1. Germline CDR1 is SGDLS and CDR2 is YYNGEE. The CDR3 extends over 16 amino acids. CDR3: CASSATSGGNTGELFF. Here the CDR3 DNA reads TGTGCCAGCAGCGCGACTAGCGGGGGGAACACCGGGGAGCTGTTTTTT. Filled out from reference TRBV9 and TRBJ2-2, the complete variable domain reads DSGVTQTPKHLITATGQRVTLRCSPRSGDLSVYWYQQSLDQGLQFLIQYYNGEERAKGNILERFSAQQFPDLHSELNLSSLELGDSALYFCASSATSGGNTGELFFGEGSRLTVL.

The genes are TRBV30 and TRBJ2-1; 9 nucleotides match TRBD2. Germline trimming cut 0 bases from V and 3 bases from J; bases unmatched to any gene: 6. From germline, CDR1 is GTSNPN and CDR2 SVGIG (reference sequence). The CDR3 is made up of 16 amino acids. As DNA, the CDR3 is TGTGCCTGGAGTGTACTTAGCGGGAGAAACTACAATGAGCAGTTCTTC. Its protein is CAWSVLSGRNYNEQFF.

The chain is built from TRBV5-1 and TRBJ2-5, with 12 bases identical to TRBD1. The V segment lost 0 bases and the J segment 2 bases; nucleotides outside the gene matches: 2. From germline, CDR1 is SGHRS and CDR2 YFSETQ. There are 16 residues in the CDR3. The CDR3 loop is CASSLEGQGAQETQYF. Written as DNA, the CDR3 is TGCGCCAGCAGCTTGGAGGGACAGGGGGCGCAAGAGACCCAGTACTTC.

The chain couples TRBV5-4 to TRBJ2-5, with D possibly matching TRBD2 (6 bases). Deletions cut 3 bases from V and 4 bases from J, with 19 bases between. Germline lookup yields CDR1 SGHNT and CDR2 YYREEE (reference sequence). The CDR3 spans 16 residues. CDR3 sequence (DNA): TGTGCCAGCAGCTACCTCTTTTCGGGAGAGGGAGAGACCCAGTACTTC. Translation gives CASSYLFSGEGETQYF.

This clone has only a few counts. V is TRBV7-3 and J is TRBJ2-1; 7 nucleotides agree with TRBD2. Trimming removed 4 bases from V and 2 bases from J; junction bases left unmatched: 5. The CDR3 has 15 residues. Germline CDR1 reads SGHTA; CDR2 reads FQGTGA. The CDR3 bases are TGTGCCAGCAGCTCAGCGGGGTTTACCTACAATGAGCAGTTCTTC. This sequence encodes CASSSAGFTYNEQFF.

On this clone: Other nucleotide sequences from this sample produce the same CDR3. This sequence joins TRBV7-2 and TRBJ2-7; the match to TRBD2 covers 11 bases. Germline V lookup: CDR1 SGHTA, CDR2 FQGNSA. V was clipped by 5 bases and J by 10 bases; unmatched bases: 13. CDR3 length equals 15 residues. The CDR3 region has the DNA TGTGCCAGCAGCGAGAGACTAGCGGGAAGGTCGGATCAGTACTTC. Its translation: CASSERLAGRSDQYF.

This CDR3 reads CASKPSGGGSGTGELFF. As DNA, the CDR3 is TGTGCCAGCAAACCTTCGGGTGGGGGCTCGGGGACCGGGGAGCTGTTTTTT. The rearrangement links TRBV5-5 to TRBJ2-2; D possibly corresponds to TRBD1 (6 bases). The CDR3 length is 17 residues. Trimming stripped 6 bases from V and 5 bases from J, with 23 bases between. Germline values: CDR1 SGHKS, CDR2 YYEKEE (reference sequence). The variable domain in full, with the rest retrieved from reference TRBV5-5 and TRBJ2-2, is DAGVTQSPTHLIKTRGQQVTLRCSPISGHKSVSWYQQVLGQGPQFIFQYYEKEERGRGNFPDRFSARQFPNYSSELNVNALLLGDSALYLCASKPSGGGSGTGELFFGEGSRLTVL.

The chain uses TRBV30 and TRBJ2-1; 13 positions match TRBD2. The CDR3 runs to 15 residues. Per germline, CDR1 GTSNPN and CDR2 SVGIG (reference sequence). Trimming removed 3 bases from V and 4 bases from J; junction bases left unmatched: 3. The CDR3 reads CAWRGLAGKYNEQFF. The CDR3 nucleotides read TGTGCCTGGAGGGGACTAGCGGGAAAATACAATGAGCAGTTCTTC. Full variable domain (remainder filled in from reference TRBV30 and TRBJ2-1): SQTIHQWPATLVQPVGSPLSLECTVEGTSNPNLYWYRQAAGRGLQLLFYSVGIGQISSEVPQNLSASRPQDRQFILSSKKLLLSDSGFYLCAWRGLAGKYNEQFFGPGTRLTVL.

CDR3 loop: CASSLNINIQYF. The CDR3 DNA is TGTGCCAGCAGCTTAAACATAAATATTCAGTACTTC. The chain is built from TRBV7-8 and TRBJ2-4; D is uncertain. The CDR3 totals 12 residues. Trimming stripped 2 bases from V and 10 bases from J, with 9 bases between. From germline, CDR1 is SGHVS and CDR2 FQNEAQ.

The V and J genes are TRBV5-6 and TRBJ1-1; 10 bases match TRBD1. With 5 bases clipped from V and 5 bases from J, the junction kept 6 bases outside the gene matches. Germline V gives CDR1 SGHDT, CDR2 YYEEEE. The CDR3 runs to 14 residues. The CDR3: CASSSTGGGTEAFF. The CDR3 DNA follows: TGTGCCAGCAGTTCGACAGGGGGCGGGACTGAAGCTTTCTTT.

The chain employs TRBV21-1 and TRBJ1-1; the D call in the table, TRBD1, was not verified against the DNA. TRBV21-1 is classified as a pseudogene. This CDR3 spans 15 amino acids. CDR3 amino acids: CASTDSTQGNSEAFF. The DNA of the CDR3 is TGTGCCAGCACCGACAGCACCCAAGGGAACTCTGAAGCTTTCTTT.